This T cell receptor beta chain is drawn from a study of identical twins. This clonotype appeared a few times. Its antigen is as yet unknown. TCRdb recomputed calls from the 5' RACE reads with MiXCR, one row per CDR3 protein. The table lists some 500,000 distinct CDR3 sequences, roughly 13% of them singletons. Overall study findings and caveats: Invariant cells of the MAIT and iNKT types might have partly distorted the zero-insertion analyses. Findings came from cross-sectional statistics, without long-term follow-up of donors.

Germline V CDR1 and CDR2: SGHRS, YFSETQ. Trimming left V 3 bases short and J 1 base short, with 11 bases between. The CDR3 consists of 14 residues. These data were likewise used in another study, on yellow fever vaccine responses in identical twins.

The chain combines TRBV5-1 with TRBJ2-7; no firm D call. The sample comprised CD4+ T cells sorted from blood. The TCR sequence derives from a young woman in good health. The CDR3 reads CASSSLRSSYEQYF. DNA for the CDR3: TGCGCCAGCAGCTCCCTCCGCAGTTCCTACGAGCAGTACTTC.